A single sample gave rise to the 25 T cell receptor beta chains below, sequenced in a study of blood T cell repertoires in COVID-19. Sequencing used immunoSEQ multiplex PCR; TCRdb keeps in-frame clones, though not all of them. This sample yields about 270,000 clones, of which under 95% are seen a single time; 2.5% to 3% belongs to the top ten. Sequencing was carried out using PBMCs or T cells enriched from blood (not recorded which). These receptors were collected from a man between 35 and 55 years old who had been exposed to COVID-19.

V and J are TRBV15 and TRBJ1-2, with 7 nucleotides matching TRBD1. V shed 3 bases and J 1 base; nucleotides not matched to a gene: 11. Germline V gives CDR1 LNHNV, CDR2 YYDKDF (reference sequence). This CDR3 has 17 amino acids. CDR3 DNA sequence: TGTGCCACCAGCAGCCTCGGACAGGCGATCCTTAACTATGGCTACACCTTC. It translates to CATSSLGQAILNYGYTF.

V gene TRBV15 combines with J gene TRBJ2-7; perhaps TRBD2 as D (6 bases). With 5 bases removed from V and 6 bases from J, the gap between germline ends came to 11 bases. Germline-derived CDR1 and CDR2 are LNHNV and YYDKDF (reference sequence). The CDR3 loop spans 12 amino acids. CDR3 bases: TGTGCCACCAGCGGGGGGACGGTCGAGCAGTACTTC. This codes for CATSGGTVEQYF.

The chain has TRBV18 and TRBJ2-3; D is unclear. Germline CDR1 reads KGHSH; CDR2 reads LQKENI. The germline V and J ends were trimmed by 8 bases and 5 bases, with 5 bases remaining between them. The CDR3 length is 10 residues. The CDR3 DNA reads TGTGCCAGCGCGCAAGATACGCAGTATTTT. Residues: CASAQDTQYF.

This chain connects TRBV7-3 to TRBJ2-2, with 7 bases fitting TRBD2. Per the germline V gene, CDR1 is SGHTA and CDR2 is FQGTGA. The ends lost 8 bases at V and 8 bases at J; junction bases unmatched: 5. There are 12 residues in the CDR3. CDR3 sequence reads: CASGTIPGELFF. CDR3 coding DNA: TGTGCCAGCGGGACTATTCCGGGGGAGCTGTTTTTT.

V gene TRBV5-5 combines with J gene TRBJ1-1, with 7 positions matching TRBD1. Germline V lookup: CDR1 SGHKS, CDR2 YYEKEE (reference sequence). V shed 4 bases, J shed 3 bases, and the junction held 6 bases outside the gene matches. The CDR3 loop spans 14 amino acids. The CDR3 loop is CASSMTGSYTEAFF. In DNA, the CDR3 is TGTGCCAGCAGCATGACAGGGTCTTACACTGAAGCTTTCTTT.

The genes are TRBV12-3 or TRBV12-4 and TRBJ2-1, with D unresolved. This CDR3 comprises 13 residues. V dropped 2 bases and J dropped 9 bases, with 11 bases sitting between them. CDR3 DNA: TGTGCCAGCAGTTTAAGGAGATCTGTTGAGCAGTTCTTC. Translation gives CASSLRRSVEQFF.

This sequence joins TRBV10-1 and TRBJ1-5; D not resolved. V was trimmed by 7 bases and J by 0 bases, leaving 7 bases between them. Per the germline V gene, CDR1 is WNHNN and CDR2 is SYGVQD (reference sequence). The CDR3 runs to 13 residues. The CDR3 sequence: CASIDCSNQPQHF. In DNA form, the CDR3 reads TGCGCCAGCATCGACTGTAGCAATCAGCCCCAGCATTTT.

The chain combines TRBV28 with TRBJ2-1, with TRBD2 matching 13 bases. The trim removed 4 bases at V and 3 bases at J, leaving 9 bases unmatched. Germline V gene sequence: CDR1 MDHEN, CDR2 SYDVKM. The CDR3 extends over 18 amino acids. CDR3 DNA sequence: TGTGCCAGCAGTTCCAGATACGGGACTAGCGGGAACTACAATGAGCAGTTCTTC. This translates into CASSSRYGTSGNYNEQFF.

The chain recombines TRBV14 with TRBJ2-7; D remains unclear. CDR3 length: 15 residues. The germline V gene has CDR1 SGHDN and CDR2 FVKESK. V was shortened by 6 bases and J by 3 bases, with 18 bases between the two germline ends. The CDR3 loop is CASRKSTSSRYEQYF. The DNA of the CDR3 is TGTGCCAGCAGAAAGTCCACCAGTAGCCGCTACGAGCAGTACTTC.

V gene TRBV9 combines with J gene TRBJ2-1; 9 nucleotides align to TRBD1. The germline V gene has CDR1 SGDLS and CDR2 YYNGEE. The V segment lost 4 bases and the J segment 3 bases; nucleotides outside the gene matches: 8. The length of the CDR3 is 16 residues. As DNA, the CDR3 is TGTGCCAGCAGCTTTCGACAGGGGGTAGACTACAATGAGCAGTTCTTC. Its translation: CASSFRQGVDYNEQFF.

The gene calls are TRBV5-3 and TRBJ2-7; 8 bases map to TRBD2. TRBV5-3 is known as an ORF, though its function is uncertain. The length of the CDR3 is 17 residues. J lost 3 bases, V lost 0 bases, and 11 bases had no gene match. The CDR3: CARSLVGQRGFYYEQYF. CDR3 bases: TGTGCCAGAAGCTTGGTTGGACAGCGGGGGTTTTACTACGAGCAGTACTTC.

The rearrangement joins TRBV13 to TRBJ2-2; 9 bases align to TRBD2. The CDR3 is 15 residues long. The V segment lost 5 bases and the J segment 6 bases; nucleotides outside the gene matches: 7. The germline V gene has CDR1 PRHDT and CDR2 FYEKMQ (reference sequence). The CDR3 loop reads CASSVAGDRAGELFF. The DNA for the CDR3 is TGTGCCAGCAGCGTAGCGGGAGATAGGGCCGGGGAGCTGTTTTTT.

The rearrangement links TRBV9 to TRBJ1-4; D not resolved. The germline V gene has CDR1 SGDLS and CDR2 YYNGEE. The V end lost 0 bases, the J end lost 3 bases, and 12 bases lay between the germline ends. The CDR3 length is 16 residues. The CDR3 loop reads CASSVGIERPNEKLFF. The CDR3 DNA is TGTGCCAGCAGCGTAGGAATTGAGCGACCTAATGAAAAACTGTTTTTT.

This chain links TRBV5-6 with TRBJ2-7, with 9 bases lining up with TRBD1. Looked up from germline, CDR1 is SGHDT and CDR2 is YYEEEE. The CDR3 has 16 amino acids. V shed 5 bases and J 0 bases; nucleotides not matched to a gene: 9. The CDR3 DNA reads TGTGCCAGCAGGCACCAATACAGGGGGCCCTCCTACGAGCAGTACTTC. Protein product: CASRHQYRGPSYEQYF.

The chain combines TRBV30 with TRBJ1-4; unclear D gene. With 2 bases removed from V and 8 bases from J, the gap between germline ends came to 12 bases. Germline values: CDR1 GTSNPN, CDR2 SVGIG (reference sequence). The CDR3 contains 13 residues. CDR3 sequence (DNA): TGTGCCTGGAGTCTTGGGGAGCAAGAAAAACTGTTTTTT. Amino acids: CAWSLGEQEKLFF. Variable domain in full (rest from reference TRBV30 and TRBJ1-4): SQTIHQWPATLVQPVGSPLSLECTVEGTSNPNLYWYRQAAGRGLQLLFYSVGIGQISSEVPQNLSASRPQDRQFILSSKKLLLSDSGFYLCAWSLGEQEKLFFGSGTQLSVL.

The chain recombines TRBV27 with TRBJ1-5, with a tentative D call TRBD1 (6 bases). Trimming took 7 bases from V and 6 from J, leaving 13 bases between them. Germline loops: CDR1 MNHEY, CDR2 SMNVEV (reference sequence). The CDR3 has 13 amino acids. For the CDR3, the DNA is TGTGCCAGCACTTACAGGGTTTCTCAGCCCCAGCATTTT. Its protein product is CASTYRVSQPQHF.

V usage is TRBV5-4 and J usage is TRBJ2-3; 14 nucleotides line up with TRBD2. Germline-derived CDR1 and CDR2 are SGHNT and YYREEE (reference sequence). The ends lost 4 bases at V and 3 bases at J; junction bases unmatched: 4. The CDR3 is 16 residues long. The CDR3 DNA reads TGTGCCAGCAGCATGGGACTAGCGGGAGTGACAGATACGCAGTATTTT. It specifies CASSMGLAGVTDTQYF.

The chain carries TRBV7-9 and TRBJ1-5; D gene unclear. The CDR3 runs to 16 residues. CDR1 and CDR2 (germline): SEHNR, FQNEAQ (reference sequence). Trimming took off 2 bases at V and 2 bases at J, with 13 bases between the two ends. The CDR3 DNA sequence: TGTGCCAGCAGCTTAAGCGGCAGAATAGGCAATCAGCCCCAGCATTTT. Its translation: CASSLSGRIGNQPQHF.

The chain is built from TRBV24-1 and TRBJ2-5; TRBD2 is a possible D gene (6 bases). This CDR3 region has 15 residues. The germline V gene encodes CDR1 KGHDR and CDR2 SFDVKD. Trimming stripped 0 bases from V and 5 bases from J, with 12 bases between. The CDR3 protein is CATSDLHKGLETQYF. CDR3 nucleotide sequence: TGTGCCACCAGTGATTTGCATAAGGGACTGGAGACCCAGTACTTC.

This chain links TRBV28 with TRBJ2-1; 8 bases are shared with TRBD1. In germline, CDR1 is MDHEN, CDR2 SYDVKM. V dropped 3 bases and J dropped 6; count of bases not matched to a gene: 7. The CDR3 length is 15 residues. CDR3 in amino acids: CASSFQGAEGNEQFF. DNA of the CDR3: TGTGCCAGCAGTTTCCAGGGGGCGGAAGGCAATGAGCAGTTCTTC. The full variable domain, completed using reference TRBV28 and TRBJ2-1, is DVKVTQSSRYLVKRTGEKVFLECVQDMDHENMFWYRQDPGLGLRLIYFSYDVKMKEKGDIPEGYSVSREKKERFSLILESASTNQTSMYLCASSFQGAEGNEQFFGPGTRLTVL.

The chain is built from TRBV28 and TRBJ1-1, with 9 bases aligning to TRBD1. CDR1 is MDHEN, CDR2 SYDVKM, per germline. V shed 3 bases, J shed 0 bases, and the junction held 5 bases outside the gene matches. The CDR3 runs to 16 residues. The CDR3 region is CASSFGTGNLNTEAFF. The DNA for the CDR3 is TGTGCCAGCAGTTTTGGGACAGGGAACTTGAACACTGAAGCTTTCTTT.

This clone was counted once. V usage is TRBV2 and J usage is TRBJ1-5; D gene uncertain. Trimming stripped 7 bases from V and 3 bases from J, with 16 bases between. The CDR3 is 15 residues long. Germline CDR1 is SNHLY and CDR2 is FYNNEI. CDR3 in amino acids: CASTKTRQNNQPQHF. The CDR3 nucleotides read TGTGCCAGCACCAAAACTAGGCAAAACAATCAGCCCCAGCATTTT. The variable domain in full, with the rest retrieved from reference TRBV2 and TRBJ1-5, is EPEVTQTPSHQVTQMGQEVILRCVPISNHLYFYWYRQILGQKVEFLVSFYNNEISEKSEIFDDQFSVERPDGSNFTLKIRSTKLEDSAMYFCASTKTRQNNQPQHFGDGTRLSIL.

The chain has TRBV12-3 or TRBV12-4 and TRBJ2-3; maybe TRBD1 (5 bases). The V end lost 11 bases, the J end lost 6 bases, and 15 bases lay between the germline ends. The CDR3 is made up of 12 amino acids. The CDR3 DNA follows: TGTGCCTCTAAGACAGTCCCGGATACGCAGTATTTT. As protein: CASKTVPDTQYF.

In DNA form, the CDR3 reads TGTGCCAGCAGCCCGGGGATGACTAATGAAAAACTGTTTTTT. Translation gives CASSPGMTNEKLFF. J is TRBJ1-4 and V is TRBV11-3; the D is unclear. The CDR3 length is 14 residues. Germline V gene data show CDR1 as SGHNT and CDR2 as YENEEA. The V and J ends lost 5 bases and 2 bases respectively, with 9 bases between them. Variable domain in full (rest from reference TRBV11-3 and TRBJ1-4): EAGVVQSPRYKIIEKKQPVAFWCNPISGHNTLYWYLQNLGQGPELLIRYENEEAVDDSQLPKDRFSAERLKGVDSTLKIQPAELGDSAVYLCASSPGMTNEKLFFGSGTQLSVL.

V and J are TRBV29-1 and TRBJ1-5; D is unresolved. CDR1 is SQVTM and CDR2 is ANQGSEA in the germline V gene. V lost 4 bases and J lost 4, with 11 bases in between. CDR3 length: 13 residues. The CDR3 spells CSVGGKGNQPQHF. CDR3 bases: TGCAGCGTTGGAGGGAAAGGGAATCAGCCCCAGCATTTT.